Presented here are 32 T cell receptor beta chains from one specimen sequenced in a study of T cells in women clearing cervical HPV infection. Libraries were prepared by immunoSEQ multiplex PCR; TCRdb keeps only in-frame clonotypes and omits some of them. The sample data list around 16,000 clones. The source material was blood buffy coat. The receptors shown here come from a woman aged 18 to 75 with a cervical HPV16 infection that either progressed to CIN3+ or cleared (not recorded which).

The CDR3 sequence is CASSLEWGGGTDTQYF. The covered CDR3 bases are TGTGCCAGCAGCTTGGAATGGGGGGGAGGTACAGATACG. V usage is TRBV5-4 and J usage is TRBJ2-3; TRBD2 matches 7 bases. The read halts 3 residues ahead of the CDR3 end, with the missing end drawn from the germline J gene. The J segment lost 3 bases and the V segment lost 0 bases, leaving 7 bases of the junction unmatched. There are 16 residues in the CDR3. Germline CDR1 SGHNT, CDR2 YYREEE (reference sequence).

Notes on this clone: The read gets to within 3 residues of the CDR3 end, and the germline J gene fills in the rest. The V call is TRBV12-3 or TRBV12-4, the J call TRBJ2-7, with a possible D match to TRBD1 (6 bases). The CDR3 extends over 14 amino acids. The germline V and J ends were trimmed by 6 bases and 2 bases, with 14 bases remaining between them. CDR3 loop: CASSPGQPPYEQYF. CDR3 DNA, as far as it was read: TGTGCCAGCAGCCCTGGACAGCCACCCTACGAG.

In the case of this clone: One end of the junction is discordant with germline, which a read error may explain. CDR3 DNA (partial): TGCGCCAGCAGCCAAGTTGTGGCTAGCCTTTCCAAAAACATT. Translation: CASSQVVASLSKNI. The entire CDR3 sequence reads CASSQVVASLSKNIQYF. The chain couples TRBV4-2 to TRBJ2-4; D might be TRBD2 (5 bases). The read stops 3 residues short of the end of the CDR3; the missing end is completed from the germline J gene. The germline V gene has CDR1 LGHNA and CDR2 YNFKEQ. This CDR3 has 17 amino acids.

As concerns this clone: The CDR3 goes on 3 residues after the read ends, and that part is filled in from the germline J gene. The J gene is TRBJ1-6, the V gene TRBV5-1; TRBD1 aligns across 7 bases. The CDR3 length is 17 residues. J gave up 8 bases and V 1 base, and 12 bases lay outside the gene matches. Germline-derived CDR1 and CDR2 are SGHRS and YFSETQ. The CDR3 DNA, read in part, is TGCGCCAGCAGCTTGCAACAGGGGAAGGGGTATGATTCACCC. Translation: CASSLQQGKGYDSP. From start to end, the CDR3 is CASSLQQGKGYDSPLHF.

For this clone: Read coverage stops 3 residues before the CDR3 terminus; the germline J gene supplies the remainder. The genes are TRBV6-2 or TRBV6-3 and TRBJ1-2; TRBD1 agrees at 10 bases. The CDR3 covers 15 residues. Trimming took 5 bases from V and 4 from J; bases not matched to a gene: 7. Germline-derived CDR1 and CDR2 are MNHEY and SVGEGT. The CDR3 here is CASSGGQGPFYGYTF. The part of the CDR3 DNA that was read is TGTGCCAGCAGTGGGGGACAGGGGCCTTTCTATGGC.

As regards this clone: The read stops 3 residues short of the end of the CDR3; the missing end is completed from the germline J gene. The gene calls are TRBV20-1 and TRBJ2-1; D is uncertain. This CDR3 has 16 residues. Per the germline V gene, CDR1 is DFQATT and CDR2 is SNEGSKA (reference sequence). V lost 3 bases, J lost 0 bases, and 15 bases lay in between. The covered CDR3 bases are TGCAGTGCTAGCCCTAGGAAGTTCAGCTCCTACAATGAG. Its protein product is CSASPRKFSSYNE. The full CDR3 reads CSASPRKFSSYNEQFF.

For this clone: The sequence runs out 3 residues before the end of the CDR3; the remainder is reconstructed from the germline J gene. The chain employs TRBV12-3 or TRBV12-4 and TRBJ1-5; the D gene is possibly TRBD1 (5 bases). The length of the CDR3 is 15 residues. The V and J ends lost 10 bases and 3 bases respectively, with 19 bases between them. The CDR3 DNA, read in part, is TGTGCCATCGCCGACAGCTCAATACCCAATCAGCCC. Its translation: CAIADSSIPNQP. The whole CDR3 sequence is CAIADSSIPNQPQHF.

As regards this clone: The sequence runs out 3 residues before the end of the CDR3; the remainder is reconstructed from the germline J gene. This chain links TRBV20-1 with TRBJ2-3; 7 nucleotides line up with TRBD2. The CDR3 is 15 amino acids. V was pared by 0 bases and J by 4 bases, with 7 bases of the junction left unmatched. Germline assignment: CDR1 DFQATT and CDR2 SNEGSKA (reference sequence). CDR3 protein: CSARDWGGVPDTQYF. The CDR3 DNA, read in part, is TGCAGTGCTAGAGATTGGGGGGGGGTCCCAGATACG.

Comment on this clone: The CDR3 extends 3 residues past the end of the read, so its final part is completed from the germline J gene. The gene calls are TRBV4-1 and TRBJ1-4, with 8 bases lining up with TRBD1. The V gene end was trimmed by 2 bases and the J gene end by 6 bases; junction bases not matched to a gene: 5. Per the germline V gene, CDR1 is MGHRA and CDR2 is YSYEKL. There are 15 residues in the CDR3. The CDR3 here is CASSQNPTGDEKLFF. The covered CDR3 bases are TGCGCCAGCAGCCAAAACCCGACAGGGGATGAAAAA.

In regard to this clone: The read stops 3 residues short of the end of the CDR3; the missing end is completed from the germline J gene. This rearrangement joins TRBV20-1 to TRBJ1-6; D may be TRBD1 (5 bases). Germline V gene lookup returns CDR1 DFQATT and CDR2 SNEGSKA (reference sequence). V lost 3 bases to trimming and J lost 11 bases, with 11 bases between them. The CDR3 runs to 12 residues. CDR3 DNA, as far as it was read: TGCAGTGCTAGCTCCCAGGGTACACCC. It encodes CSASSQGTP. The entire CDR3 is CSASSQGTPLHF.

On this clone: Read data end 3 residues before the CDR3 end; the end is taken from the germline J gene. The chain couples TRBV7-9 to TRBJ1-1; the D gene is possibly TRBD1 (6 bases). Germline CDR1 reads SEHNR; CDR2 reads FQNEAQ (reference sequence). There are 13 residues in the CDR3. The germline V and J ends were trimmed by 5 bases and 0 bases, with 7 bases remaining between them. The CDR3 DNA, read in part, is TGTGCCAGCAGCGGACAGCTGAACACTGAA. Residues: CASSGQLNTE. The whole CDR3 reads CASSGQLNTEAFF.

In regard to this clone: The read comes to an end 3 residues before the CDR3 does, leaving the germline J gene to fill in the end. This chain joins TRBV2 and TRBJ1-4; a weak D match, TRBD1 (5 bases). Germline V gives CDR1 SNHLY, CDR2 FYNNEI. This CDR3 has 14 amino acids. The V gene lost 3 bases and the J gene lost 8 bases, with 13 bases spanning the gap. The CDR3 reads CASSDRGRREKLFF. CDR3 bases read: TGTGCCAGCAGTGACCGGGGGAGGAGGGAAAAA.

Worth noting for this clone: The read stops 3 residues short of the end of the CDR3; the missing end is completed from the germline J gene. The V gene is TRBV9, the J gene TRBJ1-2; D is possibly TRBD1 (5 bases). Germline V gives CDR1 SGDLS, CDR2 YYNGEE. The CDR3 sequence is 13 residues long. The V end was cut by 4 bases, the J end by 6 bases, with 13 bases between. CDR3: CASSPGTRDGYTF. CDR3 DNA (partial): TGTGCCAGCAGCCCGGGGACTCGGGATGGC.

With regard to this clone: The CDR3 goes on 3 residues after the read ends, and that part is filled in from the germline J gene. This chain uses TRBV11-2 with TRBJ1-2; D is perhaps TRBD1 (5 bases). The CDR3 spans 14 residues. The germline V gene has CDR1 SGHAT and CDR2 FQNNGV. CDR3 loop: CASSPTRGPLGYTF. Partial CDR3 DNA: TGTGCCAGCAGCCCCACGCGGGGACCCCTAGGC.

Concerning this clone: The CDR3 end falls 3 residues outside the read, so it is completed with the germline J gene. V gene TRBV5-1 combines with J gene TRBJ1-1; D is ambiguous. The CDR3 extends over 16 amino acids. Germline-derived CDR1 and CDR2 are SGHRS and YFSETQ. V was cut by 3 bases and J by 0 bases, with 15 bases left in between. The sequenced part of the CDR3 DNA is TGCGCCAGCAGCTACGACACCCTCGCTATGAACACTGAA. Encoded protein: CASSYDTLAMNTE. The CDR3 as a whole reads CASSYDTLAMNTEAFF. Full variable domain (remainder filled in from reference TRBV5-1 and TRBJ1-1): KAGVTQTPRYLIKTRGQQVTLSCSPISGHRSVSWYQQTPGQGLQFLFEYFSETQRNKGNFPGRFSGRQFSNSRSEMNVSTLELGDSALYLCASSYDTLAMNTEAFFGQGTRLTVV.

The CDR3 DNA, read in part, is TGTGCCACCGCTCGGGAGGCGGGCACTGAA. The encoded protein is CATAREAGTE. The whole CDR3 protein reads CATAREAGTEAFF. The chain employs TRBV10-3 and TRBJ1-1; no firm D call. The read is 3 residues too short to cover the CDR3 end, so that end is filled in from the germline J gene. There are 13 residues in the CDR3. The V gene lost 10 bases and the J gene lost 4 bases, with 16 bases spanning the gap. The germline gives CDR1 ENHRY, CDR2 SYGVKD.

Of note for this clone: The observed sequence ends 3 residues before the CDR3 terminus, with the missing tail filled in from the germline J gene. The rearrangement uses TRBV4-1 and TRBJ1-4; no firm D call. The CDR3 has 14 residues. Per germline, CDR1 MGHRA and CDR2 YSYEKL. V was shortened by 5 bases and J by 7 bases, with 14 bases between the two germline ends. The CDR3 reads CASSGVPTGEKLFF. The CDR3 bases that were read are TGCGCCAGCAGCGGAGTGCCGACGGGTGAAAAA.

About this clone itself: The CDR3 extends 3 residues past the end of the read, so its final part is completed from the germline J gene. The chain joins TRBV2 to TRBJ1-1; perhaps TRBD1 as D (6 bases). The CDR3 loop spans 14 amino acids. Germline loops: CDR1 SNHLY, CDR2 FYNNEI. Deletions cut 5 bases from V and 6 bases from J, with 16 bases between. CDR3 residues: CASSKQPGGSEAFF. The part of the CDR3 DNA that was read is TGTGCCAGCAGTAAGCAACCGGGGGGCTCTGAA.

In regard to this clone: The read stops 3 residues short of the end of the CDR3; the missing end is completed from the germline J gene. This sequence joins TRBV2 and TRBJ1-1; a possible D gene is TRBD1 (5 bases). CDR3 length: 14 amino acids. Germline V gene data show CDR1 as SNHLY and CDR2 as FYNNEI. Incomplete CDR3 DNA: TGTGCCAGCAGTGAAGGGTCAGGGCTGGTTGGC. It is translated as CASSEGSGLVG. In full, the CDR3 reads CASSEGSGLVGAFF.

A word on this clone: The CDR3 end is not reached by the read, which stops 3 residues before it; the germline J gene fills it in. The chain carries TRBV28 and TRBJ2-1; 7 bases line up with TRBD2. Germline lookup yields CDR1 MDHEN and CDR2 SYDVKM. Germline trimming cut 5 bases from V and 7 bases from J; bases unmatched to any gene: 5. The CDR3 extends over 13 amino acids. The CDR3 bases that were read are TGTGCCAGCAGTGGGGGGGGAACGAATGAG. It encodes CASSGGGTNE. The full CDR3 is CASSGGGTNEQFF.

In regard to this clone: The read ends 3 residues before the CDR3 terminus; that terminus is restored from the germline J gene. The chain uses TRBV27 and TRBJ2-3, with D maybe TRBD2 (5 bases). The CDR3 sequence is 15 residues long. CDR1 is MNHEY, CDR2 SMNVEV, per germline (reference sequence). V shed 10 bases and J shed 2 bases, with 19 bases lying between them. CDR3 sequence: CANFPRTDFTDTQYF. The sequenced part of the CDR3 DNA is TGTGCCAACTTTCCTCGGACTGACTTCACAGATACG.

Turning to this clone: The read halts 3 residues ahead of the CDR3 end, with the missing end drawn from the germline J gene. This chain links TRBV3-1 (or the pseudogene TRBV3-2) with TRBJ2-1; no definite D call. Trimming shortened V by 0 bases and J by 0 bases, and 12 bases separated the two germline ends. This CDR3 spans 17 amino acids. Germline V gives CDR1 LGHDT, CDR2 YNNKEL (reference sequence). This CDR3 reads CASSQDQVVSSYNEQFF. The CDR3 bases that were read are TGTGCCAGCAGCCAAGATCAGGTTGTCAGCTCCTACAATGAG.

The DNA read from the CDR3 is TGCAGTGCACCCGCTCAGGGGACCTACGAG. This gives the protein CSAPAQGTYE. The entire CDR3 is CSAPAQGTYEQYF. The rearrangement links TRBV20-1 to TRBJ2-7; a possible D gene is TRBD1 (6 bases). The observed sequence ends 3 residues before the CDR3 terminus, with the missing tail filled in from the germline J gene. The CDR3 is made up of 13 amino acids. Germline V gene data show CDR1 as DFQATT and CDR2 as SNEGSKA (reference sequence). Trimming removed 6 bases from V and 2 bases from J, with 14 bases in between.

Concerning this clone: The read ends 3 residues shy of where the CDR3 ends; the end is completed using the germline J gene. The rearrangement links TRBV5-1 to TRBJ2-1; tentatively, D is TRBD1 (6 bases). The CDR3 sequence is 15 residues long. The germline gives CDR1 SGHRS, CDR2 YFSETQ. The V and J ends lost 0 bases and 3 bases respectively, with 10 bases between them. The covered CDR3 bases are TGCGCCAGCAGCTTGGCAGGGGAACTCTACAATGAG. Translated: CASSLAGELYNE. The complete CDR3 sequence is CASSLAGELYNEQFF.

Comment on this clone: The CDR3 end is not reached by the read, which stops 3 residues before it; the germline J gene fills it in. The J gene is TRBJ1-1, the V gene TRBV7-2; TRBD1 might be the D (5 bases). CDR3 length: 14 residues. Germline V gene data show CDR1 as SGHTA and CDR2 as FQGNSA. The V and J ends lost 6 bases and 0 bases respectively, with 11 bases between them. The CDR3 DNA, read in part, is TGTGCCAGCAGAGTTCAGGGAATGAACACTGAA. Encoded protein: CASRVQGMNTE. The complete CDR3 reads CASRVQGMNTEAFF.

On this clone itself: The CDR3 extends 3 residues past the end of the read, so its final part is completed from the germline J gene. This chain uses TRBV7-6 with TRBJ1-2, with 9 nucleotides matching TRBD1. The CDR3 loop spans 15 amino acids. With 5 bases clipped from V and 5 bases from J, the junction kept 9 bases outside the gene matches. The germline CDR1 and CDR2 sequences are SGHVS and FNYEAQ. The CDR3 protein is CASSITGTGFYGYTF. The DNA read from the CDR3 is TGTGCCAGCAGCATTACCGGGACAGGGTTTTATGGC.

Worth noting for this clone: The CDR3 end is not reached by the read, which stops 3 residues before it; the germline J gene fills it in. The gene calls are TRBV5-5 and TRBJ1-2; tentatively, D is TRBD1 (5 bases). CDR3 length: 15 amino acids. V was cut by 0 bases and J by 3 bases, with 12 bases left in between. From germline, CDR1 is SGHKS and CDR2 YYEKEE (reference sequence). This CDR3 is CASSLEGPAHYGYTF. CDR3 DNA, as far as it was read: TGTGCCAGCAGCTTGGAGGGGCCAGCCCACTATGGC.

As to this clone: The CDR3 end is not reached by the read, which stops 3 residues before it; the germline J gene fills it in. The chain joins TRBV11-3 to TRBJ1-1; D is undetermined. Germline values: CDR1 SGHNT, CDR2 YENEEA. Trimming stripped 9 bases from V and 2 bases from J, with 13 bases between. The CDR3 is 13 residues long. CDR3 sequence: CASSPGFNTEAFF. Incomplete CDR3 DNA: TGTGCCAGTTCGCCGGGGTTCAACACTGAA.

For this clone: The read halts 3 residues ahead of the CDR3 end, with the missing end drawn from the germline J gene. The chain is built from TRBV10-2 and TRBJ2-3; tentative D call: TRBD2 (6 bases). The CDR3 sequence is 15 residues long. Trimming stripped 5 bases from V and 0 bases from J, with 12 bases between. CDR1 is WSHSY and CDR2 is SAAADI in the germline V gene. The sequenced part of the CDR3 DNA is TGCGCCAGCAGTTGGACTACATCTAGCACAGATACG. As protein: CASSWTTSSTDT. The CDR3, in full, reads CASSWTTSSTDTQYF.

Comments on this clone: The read terminates 3 residues before the CDR3 end, so the remaining end is supplied by the germline J gene. The rearrangement links TRBV19 to TRBJ1-5; maybe TRBD1 (5 bases). V gave up 5 bases and J gave up 2 bases, with 16 bases separating them. Germline values: CDR1 LNHDA, CDR2 SQIVND (reference sequence). The CDR3 runs to 16 residues. This CDR3 is CASSPLRGEGNQPQHF. The covered CDR3 bases are TGTGCCAGTAGTCCCCTGAGGGGCGAAGGCAATCAGCCC.

Points on this clone: Coverage ceases 3 residues before the CDR3 finishes, and the germline J gene fills in the end. This rearrangement joins TRBV10-3 to TRBJ2-3; the match to TRBD2 covers 11 bases. Trimming at V came to 6 bases and at J to 5 bases, leaving 4 bases not matched to a gene. Germline CDR1 ENHRY, CDR2 SYGVKD. The CDR3 sequence is 14 residues long. CDR3 region: CAIRPGTSGDTQYF. The CDR3 DNA, read in part, is TGTGCCATCAGGCCCGGGACTAGCGGAGATACG.

Concerning this clone: The read ends 3 residues before the CDR3 terminus; that terminus is restored from the germline J gene. This chain connects TRBV20-1 to TRBJ1-5; TRBD1 aligns across 7 bases. CDR1 and CDR2 from the germline V gene are DFQATT and SNEGSKA (reference sequence). V shed 6 bases and J 6 bases; nucleotides not matched to a gene: 11. The CDR3 has 14 amino acids. CDR3 protein: CSAKTGPGGQPQHF. The covered CDR3 bases are TGCAGTGCCAAGACAGGGCCAGGAGGTCAGCCC.